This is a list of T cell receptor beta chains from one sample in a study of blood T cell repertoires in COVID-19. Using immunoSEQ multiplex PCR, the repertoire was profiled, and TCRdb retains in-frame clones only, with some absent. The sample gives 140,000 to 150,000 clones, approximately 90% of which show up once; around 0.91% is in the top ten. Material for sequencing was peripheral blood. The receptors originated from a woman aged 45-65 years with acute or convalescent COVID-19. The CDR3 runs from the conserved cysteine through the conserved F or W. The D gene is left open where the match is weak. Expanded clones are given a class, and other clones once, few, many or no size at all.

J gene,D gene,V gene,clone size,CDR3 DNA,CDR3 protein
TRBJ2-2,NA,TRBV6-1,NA,TGTGCCAGCAGTGAACGCGGCAGGGTTTACACCGGGGAGCTGTTTTTT,CASSERGRVYTGELFF
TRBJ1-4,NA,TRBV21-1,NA,TGTGCCAGCAGCTGTCTTTGGAGGTATTATAATGAAAAACTGTTTTTT,CASSCLWRYYNEKLFF
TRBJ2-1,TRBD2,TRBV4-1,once,TGCGCCAGCAGCCAAGGGGTAGCGGGGGGGCCACCGTTCTTC,CASSQGVAGGPPFF
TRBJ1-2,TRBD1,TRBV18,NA,TGTGCCAGCTCACCACAGGGGGCGCTAGCGGGCTACACCTTC,CASSPQGALAGYTF
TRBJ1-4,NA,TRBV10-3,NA,TGTGCCATCAGTGAGTCCGGGAATCATGAAAAACTGTTTTTT,CAISESGNHEKLFF
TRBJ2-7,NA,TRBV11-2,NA,TGTGCCAGCAGCCTCAGGACAGCCTACTCCTACGAGCAGTACTTC,CASSLRTAYSYEQYF
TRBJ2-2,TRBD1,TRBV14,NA,TGTGCCAGCAGCCTGGACAGGAGTACGCATCTTCACGGGGAGCTGTTTTTT,CASSLDRSTHLHGELFF
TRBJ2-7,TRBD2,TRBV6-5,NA,TGTGCCAGCAGTTCTTCTTGGACTAGTAGCTCCTACGAGCAGTACTTC,CASSSSWTSSSYEQYF
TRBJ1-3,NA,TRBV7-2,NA,TGTGCCAGCAGCTTAGAAGGGGTGGGAGGAAACACCATATATTTT,CASSLEGVGGNTIYF
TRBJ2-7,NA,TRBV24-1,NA,TGTGCCACCGGAGCTCGGAGCTCCTACGAGCAGTACTTC,CATGARSSYEQYF
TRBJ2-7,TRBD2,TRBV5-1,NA,TGCGCCAGCAGCGTCCCCACTAGCGGGAGCTACGAGCAGTACTTC,CASSVPTSGSYEQYF
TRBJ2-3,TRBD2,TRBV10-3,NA,TGTGCCATCAGTGTACGAGCGGGAGGTGGGGCAGATACGCAGTATTTT,CAISVRAGGGADTQYF
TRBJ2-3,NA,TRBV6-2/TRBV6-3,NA,TGTGCCAGCAGTTGGACACAAGATACGCAGTATTTT,CASSWTQDTQYF
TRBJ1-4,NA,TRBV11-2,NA,TGTGCCAGCAGCCGATCCTACAGGGCGGGAGCAACTAATGAAAAACTGTTTTTT,CASSRSYRAGATNEKLFF
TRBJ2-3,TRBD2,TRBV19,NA,TGTGCCAGTGGGGCTAGCGGGGCATCAGATACGCAGTATTTT,CASGASGASDTQYF
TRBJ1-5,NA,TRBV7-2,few,TGTGCCAGCAGCCCAGGACTGGAGGATCAGCCCCAGCATTTT,CASSPGLEDQPQHF
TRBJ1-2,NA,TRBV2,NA,TGTGCCAGCAGTGTTTCAGGTATTAACTATGGCTACACCTTC,CASSVSGINYGYTF
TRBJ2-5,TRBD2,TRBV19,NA,TGTGCCAGTAGTATGGTAGGCGGGAGCCTTCAAGAGACCCAGTACTTC,CASSMVGGSLQETQYF
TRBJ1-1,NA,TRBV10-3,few,TGTGCCATCAGGCCCGACAGAAACACTGAAGCTTTCTTT,CAIRPDRNTEAFF
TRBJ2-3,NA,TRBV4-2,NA,TGTGCCAGCAGCCAAGCGGCGGGACTCACAGATACGCAGTATTTT,CASSQAAGLTDTQYF
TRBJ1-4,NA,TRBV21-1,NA,TGTGCCAGCAGCAACCCGGGACAGGGTGGTGAAAAACTGTTTTTT,CASSNPGQGGEKLFF
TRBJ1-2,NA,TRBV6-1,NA,TGTGCCAGCAGTGAAGAATTACATACCTATGGCTACACCTTC,CASSEELHTYGYTF
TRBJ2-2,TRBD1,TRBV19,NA,TGTGCCAGTAGTATAGGGACAGGGGGCACCGGGGAGCTGTTTTTT,CASSIGTGGTGELFF
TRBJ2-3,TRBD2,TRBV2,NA,TGTGCCAGCAGTGAGGTGGCGGGGGGGCCAGATACGCAGTATTTT,CASSEVAGGPDTQYF
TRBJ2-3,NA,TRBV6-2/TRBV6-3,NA,TGTGCCAGCAGCGGCGGGACAGCTGTCGCTCGGACGCAGTATTTT,CASSGGTAVARTQYF
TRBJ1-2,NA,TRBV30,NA,TGTGCCTGGAGTGTAGATGGTGAGGGAGGCTACACCTTC,CAWSVDGEGGYTF
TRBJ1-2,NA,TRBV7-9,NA,TGTGCCAGCAGCCCCCGGGAATTAAGTGAGCGGGGCTACACCTTC,CASSPRELSERGYTF
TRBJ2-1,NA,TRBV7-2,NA,TGTGCCAGCAGCTTAAGTAGCGATGAGCAGTTCTTC,CASSLSSDEQFF
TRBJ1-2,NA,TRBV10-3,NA,TGTGCCATCACCTTTTCGGCTAACTATGGCTACACCTTC,CAITFSANYGYTF
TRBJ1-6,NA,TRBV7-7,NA,TGTGCCAGCAGCTTAGCTGGGACACCTGGAGGAAATTCACCCCTCCACTTT,CASSLAGTPGGNSPLHF
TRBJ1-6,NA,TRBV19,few,TGTGCCAGTAGTCCCCAGGCCACAGGCCTCCTCCACTTT,CASSPQATGLLHF
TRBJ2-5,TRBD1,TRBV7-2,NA,TGTGCCAGCAGCATTGGACAGGGGCAAGAGACCCAGTACTTC,CASSIGQGQETQYF
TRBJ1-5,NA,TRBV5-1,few,TGCGCCAGCAGCTCGATGGGGGGTAGACAGCCCCAGCATTTT,CASSSMGGRQPQHF
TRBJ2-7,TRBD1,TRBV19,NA,TGTGCCACCCCGGGACAGGGGAGCTACGAGCAGTACTTC,CATPGQGSYEQYF
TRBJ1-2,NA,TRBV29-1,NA,TGCAGCGTGAGGGCAGAGGTGATCCCCGACTACACCTTC,CSVRAEVIPDYTF
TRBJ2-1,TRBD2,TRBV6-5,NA,TGTGCCAGCAAGAAGGGAGGGGAGAATGAGCAGTTCTTC,CASKKGGENEQFF
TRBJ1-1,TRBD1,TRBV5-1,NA,TGCGCCAGCAGCTCAGGGGGCACTGAAGCTTTCTTT,CASSSGGTEAFF
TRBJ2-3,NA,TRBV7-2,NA,TGTGCCAGCAGCAGCCGTGTTAGCGGCCGCACAGATACGCAGTATTTT,CASSSRVSGRTDTQYF
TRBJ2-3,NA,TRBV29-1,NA,TGCAGCGTATTTGGGACGGGGGTGGATACGCAGTATTTT,CSVFGTGVDTQYF
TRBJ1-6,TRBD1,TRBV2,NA,TGTGCCAGCAGCCTTGGACAGGGGAACTCACCCCTCCACTTT,CASSLGQGNSPLHF